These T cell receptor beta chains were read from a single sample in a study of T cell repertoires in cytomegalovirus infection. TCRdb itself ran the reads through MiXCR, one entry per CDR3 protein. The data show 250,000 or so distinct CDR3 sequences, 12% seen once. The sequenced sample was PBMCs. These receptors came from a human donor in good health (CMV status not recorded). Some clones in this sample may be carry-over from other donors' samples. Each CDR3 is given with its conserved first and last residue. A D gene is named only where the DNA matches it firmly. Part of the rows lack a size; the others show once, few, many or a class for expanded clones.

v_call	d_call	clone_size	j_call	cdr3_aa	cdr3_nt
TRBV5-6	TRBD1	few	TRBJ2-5	CASSGGPGQQETQYF	TGTGCCAGCAGCGGTGGACCGGGACAGCAAGAGACCCAGTACTTC
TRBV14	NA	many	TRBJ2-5	CASSGHTSETQYF	TGTGCCAGCAGCGGACATACCAGCGAGACCCAGTACTTC
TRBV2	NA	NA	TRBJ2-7	CASVRDFTYEQYF	TGTGCCAGCGTGAGGGATTTTACCTACGAGCAGTACTTC
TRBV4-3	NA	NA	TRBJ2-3	CASSQGGASFADTQYF	TGCGCCAGCAGCCAAGGGGGGGCAAGTTTCGCAGATACGCAGTATTTT
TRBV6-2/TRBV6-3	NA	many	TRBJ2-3	CASSPWTPNFPDTQYF	TGTGCCAGCAGTCCCTGGACCCCGAACTTTCCCGATACGCAGTATTTT
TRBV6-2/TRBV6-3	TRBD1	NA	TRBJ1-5	CASSRTGTGQPQHF	TGTGCCAGCAGCAGGACAGGGACCGGTCAGCCCCAGCATTTT
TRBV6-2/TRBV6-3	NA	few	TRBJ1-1	CASSRAGTPNTEAFF	TGTGCCAGCAGTCGCGCCGGGACACCGAACACTGAAGCTTTCTTT
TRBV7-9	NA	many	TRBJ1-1	CASSLELAEAFF	TGTGCCAGCAGCTTAGAATTGGCTGAAGCTTTCTTT
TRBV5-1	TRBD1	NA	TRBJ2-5	CANSLDGTGPQETQYF	TGCGCCAACAGCTTGGACGGGACAGGGCCCCAAGAGACCCAGTACTTC
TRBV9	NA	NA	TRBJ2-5	CASSVTHSYQETQYF	TGTGCCAGCAGCGTAACACATTCGTACCAAGAGACCCAGTACTTC
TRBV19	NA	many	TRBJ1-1	CASRPLGGGTEAFF	TGTGCCAGTAGACCCCTCGGGGGGGGCACTGAAGCTTTCTTT
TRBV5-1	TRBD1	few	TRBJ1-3	CASSRQGSGNTIYF	TGCGCCAGCAGCAGACAGGGATCTGGAAACACCATATATTTT
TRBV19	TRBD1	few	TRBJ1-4	CASSRDRDNEKLFF	TGTGCCAGTAGTCGGGACAGGGATAATGAAAAACTGTTTTTT
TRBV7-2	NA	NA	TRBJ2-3	CASSQGGRATDTQYF	TGTGCCAGCAGCCAGGGGGGGAGGGCCACAGATACGCAGTATTTT
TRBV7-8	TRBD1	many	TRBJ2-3	CASSSKRAGGGADTQYF	TGTGCCAGCAGCTCAAAAAGAGCAGGGGGTGGAGCAGATACGCAGTATTTT
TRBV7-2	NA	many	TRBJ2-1	CASNKEMPNEQFF	TGTGCCAGCAACAAGGAGATGCCCAATGAGCAGTTCTTC
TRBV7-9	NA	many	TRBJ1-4	CASSYSGMPEEKLFF	TGTGCCAGCAGCTATTCCGGGATGCCGGAGGAAAAACTGTTTTTT
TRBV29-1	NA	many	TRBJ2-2	CSVVKLGTAGELFF	TGCAGCGTTGTAAAATTGGGGACGGCCGGGGAGCTGTTTTTT
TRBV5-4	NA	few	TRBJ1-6	CASSLAGTGNSPLHF	TGTGCCAGCAGCTTGGCCGGGACGGGCAATTCACCCCTCCACTTT
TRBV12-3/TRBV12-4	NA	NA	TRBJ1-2	CASSLIVGYGYTF	TGTGCCAGCAGTTTAATCGTAGGGTATGGCTACACCTTC
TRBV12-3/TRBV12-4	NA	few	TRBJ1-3	CASSFDSSGPGNTIYF	TGTGCCAGCAGTTTTGACTCCTCGGGCCCTGGAAACACCATATATTTT
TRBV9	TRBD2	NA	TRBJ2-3	CASSVGSGGADTQYF	TGTGCCAGCAGCGTAGGTAGCGGGGGGGCCGATACGCAGTATTTT
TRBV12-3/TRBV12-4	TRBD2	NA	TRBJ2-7	CASSPGTGGGEQYF	TGTGCCAGCAGCCCCGGGACCGGCGGGGGCGAGCAGTACTTC
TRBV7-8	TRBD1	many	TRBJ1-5	CASSPSRRQGPNQPQHF	TGTGCCAGCAGCCCCTCTAGACGACAGGGGCCTAATCAGCCCCAGCATTTT
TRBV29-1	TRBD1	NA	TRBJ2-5	CSADRGQGETQYF	TGCAGCGCTGACAGGGGCCAGGGCGAGACCCAGTACTTC
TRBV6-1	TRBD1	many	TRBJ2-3	CASSPFGTGPSTDTQYF	TGTGCCAGCAGTCCGTTTGGGACAGGCCCTAGCACAGATACGCAGTATTTT
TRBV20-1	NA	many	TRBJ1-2	CSARDLGGGANYGYTF	TGCAGTGCTAGAGATCTAGGGGGGGGAGCTAACTATGGCTACACCTTC
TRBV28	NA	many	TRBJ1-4	CASRKGLSVNEKLFF	TGTGCCAGCAGGAAGGGGTTGTCCGTTAATGAAAAACTGTTTTTT
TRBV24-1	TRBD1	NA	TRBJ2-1	CATSDPGQGDNEQFF	TGTGCCACCAGTGACCCGGGACAGGGGGACAATGAGCAGTTCTTC
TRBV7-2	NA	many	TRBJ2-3	CASSLQGTDTQYF	TGTGCCAGCAGCCTCCAGGGGACAGATACGCAGTATTTT
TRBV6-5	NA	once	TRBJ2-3	CASSYFYTDTQYF	TGTGCCAGCAGTTACTTTTACACAGATACGCAGTATTTT
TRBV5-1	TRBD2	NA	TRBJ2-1	CASSLLAGVAYNEQFF	TGCGCCAGCAGCTTGCTAGCGGGAGTAGCCTACAATGAGCAGTTCTTC
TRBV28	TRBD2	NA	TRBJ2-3	CASSSSGRAGGAQYF	TGTGCCAGCAGTTCTAGCGGGAGGGCCGGTGGTGCGCAGTATTTT
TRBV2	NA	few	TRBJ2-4	CASSARGSGDDIQYF	TGTGCCAGCAGTGCCAGGGGGAGCGGGGATGACATTCAGTACTTC
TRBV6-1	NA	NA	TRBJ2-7	CATVLRGEQYF	TGTGCCACCGTGCTGAGGGGTGAGCAGTACTTC
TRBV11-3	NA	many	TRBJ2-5	CASSLGQDQYF	TGTGCCAGCAGCTTAGGTCAGGACCAGTACTTC
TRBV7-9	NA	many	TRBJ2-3	CASSTRGLLSTDTQYF	TGTGCCAGCAGCACCCGGGGACTTCTTAGCACAGATACGCAGTATTTT
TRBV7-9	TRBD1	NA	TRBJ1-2	CASSESGTGDGGGYTF	TGTGCCAGCAGCGAATCCGGGACAGGGGATGGCGGAGGCTACACCTTC
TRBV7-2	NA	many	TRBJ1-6	CASSLNAGVSFEPLHF	TGTGCCAGCAGCCTAAACGCGGGGGTCTCCTTTGAACCCCTCCACTTT
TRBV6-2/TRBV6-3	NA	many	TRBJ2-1	CASRLGYNEQFF	TGTGCCAGCAGACTAGGATACAATGAGCAGTTCTTC
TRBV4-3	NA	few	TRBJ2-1	CASSQDPHSSYNEQFF	TGCGCCAGCAGCCAAGATCCGCATAGCTCCTACAATGAGCAGTTCTTC
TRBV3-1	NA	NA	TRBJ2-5	CASSQEGSETQYF	TGTGCCAGCAGCCAGGAGGGAAGCGAGACCCAGTACTTC
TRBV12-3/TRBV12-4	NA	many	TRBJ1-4	CASSTTATNEKLFF	TGTGCCAGCAGCACGACAGCAACTAATGAAAAACTGTTTTTT
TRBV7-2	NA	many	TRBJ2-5	CASSLAGAEQETQYF	TGTGCCAGCAGCTTAGCCGGGGCCGAACAAGAGACCCAGTACTTC
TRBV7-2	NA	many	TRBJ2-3	CASSLGRQVTDTQYF	TGTGCCAGCAGCTTAGGTAGGCAGGTCACAGATACGCAGTATTTT
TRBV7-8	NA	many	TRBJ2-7	CASSLSSDRSRIYEQYF	TGTGCCAGCAGCCTTTCTTCCGACAGGAGCAGAATCTACGAGCAGTACTTC
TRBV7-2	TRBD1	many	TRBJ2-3	CASSFQTGTGLNTQYF	TGTGCCAGCAGCTTCCAAACCGGGACAGGGCTAAATACGCAGTATTTT
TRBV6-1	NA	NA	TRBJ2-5	CASRPDTTRETQYF	TGTGCCAGCAGACCCGACACTACAAGAGAGACCCAGTACTTC
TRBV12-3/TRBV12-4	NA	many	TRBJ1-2	CATRSDSRNYGYTF	TGTGCCACCAGATCGGACAGCCGTAACTATGGCTACACCTTC
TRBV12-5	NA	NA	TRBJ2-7	CASGYSNYEQYF	TGTGCTAGTGGTTACAGTAATTACGAGCAGTACTTC
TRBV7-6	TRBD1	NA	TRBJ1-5	CASSLGGQGKQPQHF	TGTGCCAGCAGCTTAGGTGGACAGGGCAAACAGCCCCAGCATTTT
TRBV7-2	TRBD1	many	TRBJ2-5	CASSRDSEETQYF	TGTGCCAGCAGCCGGGACAGCGAAGAGACCCAGTACTTC
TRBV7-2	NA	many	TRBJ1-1	CASSLLRGGSTEAFF	TGTGCCAGCAGCTTATTACGGGGAGGTTCCACTGAAGCTTTCTTT
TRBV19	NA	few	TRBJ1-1	CASSPPGPQGEAFF	TGTGCCAGTAGTCCACCGGGCCCGCAGGGTGAAGCTTTCTTT